This is a list of T cell receptor beta chains from one sample in a study of post-analysis software for immune sequencing data. TCRdb reprocessed the PCR reads with MiXCR, giving one entry per CDR3 protein. The sample lists roughly 870,000 distinct CDR3 sequences; under 70% were seen once. The specimen was blood. These receptors were collected from a girl under 18 with multiple sclerosis. Each CDR3 is given with its conserved first and last residue. The D gene is left open where the match is weak. Some rows have no size entry. The others give once, few or many, or a class for an expanded clone.

>-|TRBV29-1|TRBJ1-2|few
CSALGPYGYTF
TGCAGCGCCCTGGGGCCCTATGGCTACACCTTC
>-|TRBV6-4|TRBJ2-5|-
CASSVTSPNQETQYF
TGTGCCAGCAGTGTAACCAGCCCAAACCAAGAGACCCAGTACTTC
>-|TRBV12-5|TRBJ2-3|few
CASGLLTDPSTDTQYF
TGTGCTAGTGGTTTGCTGACAGACCCTAGCACAGATACGCAGTATTTT
>-|TRBV29-1|TRBJ2-5|few
CSVEDQGPVKTQYF
TGCAGCGTTGAAGATCAGGGGCCGGTGAAGACCCAGTACTTC
>-|TRBV7-2|TRBJ2-1|-
CASAGNGYNEQFF
TGTGCCAGCGCGGGCAACGGATACAATGAGCAGTTCTTC
>-|TRBV12-3/TRBV12-4|TRBJ2-7|-
CASRTPPNEQYF
TGTGCCAGCAGGACACCTCCCAACGAGCAGTACTTC
>-|TRBV2|TRBJ1-2|few
CASSDPTWVGYTF
TGTGCCAGCAGTGACCCCACATGGGTCGGCTACACCTTC
>TRBD1|TRBV7-6|TRBJ2-1|-
CASSLGGTGRGEQFF
TGTGCCAGCAGCCTAGGGGGGACAGGGCGTGGAGAGCAGTTCTTC
>TRBD2|TRBV6-1|TRBJ2-7|-
CASRGKGTSGRGSIYEQYF
TGTGCCAGCAGGGGAAAAGGGACTAGCGGGAGAGGCTCAATTTACGAGCAGTACTTC
>-|TRBV20-1|TRBJ2-1|few
CSARDERRGNEQFF
TGCAGTGCTAGAGATGAGCGAAGAGGAAATGAGCAGTTCTTC
>-|TRBV20-1|TRBJ2-2|few
CSARDRVEGPIGELFF
TGCAGTGCTAGAGATCGAGTGGAGGGCCCTATCGGGGAGCTGTTTTTT
>TRBD2|TRBV9|TRBJ2-5|-
CASSPSGNVETQYF
TGTGCCAGCAGCCCGAGCGGGAACGTTGAGACCCAGTACTTC
>-|TRBV18|TRBJ2-3|-
CASSVRSDSQANTDTQYF
TGTGCCAGCTCCGTGAGAAGCGACAGCCAGGCGAACACAGATACGCAGTATTTT
>-|TRBV7-9|TRBJ1-1|-
CASSLAGEAFF
TGTGCCAGCAGCTTAGCGGGAGAAGCTTTCTTT
>-|TRBV5-1|TRBJ2-4|-
CASSPRTDLAKNIQYF
TGCGCCAGTAGCCCCCGGACAGACCTAGCCAAAAACATTCAGTACTTC
>TRBD1|TRBV10-3|TRBJ2-5|-
CAIRGDSAAETQYF
TGTGCCATCAGGGGGGACAGCGCCGCAGAGACCCAGTACTTC
>TRBD1|TRBV7-9|TRBJ2-1|-
CASSHGQGRGEQFF
TGTGCCAGCAGCCACGGACAGGGAAGGGGTGAGCAGTTCTTC
>-|TRBV24-1|TRBJ1-5|-
CATSDQTSNQPQHF
TGTGCCACCAGTGACCAGACTAGCAATCAGCCCCAGCATTTT
>TRBD2|TRBV20-1|TRBJ2-3|-
CSARGRGGTDTQYF
TGCAGTGCTAGAGGGCGGGGGGGAACAGATACGCAGTATTTT
>-|TRBV5-1|TRBJ2-7|-
CASSLGGRASYEQYF
TGCGCCAGCAGCTTGGGAGGGAGAGCCTCCTACGAGCAGTACTTC
>-|TRBV5-1|TRBJ2-1|-
CASSLENEQFF
TGCGCCAGCAGCCTTGAAAATGAGCAGTTCTTC
>TRBD1|TRBV10-3|TRBJ1-1|few
CAITRGWGQTEAFF
TGTGCCATCACTCGAGGGTGGGGACAGACTGAAGCTTTCTTT
>TRBD1|TRBV7-9|TRBJ1-5|-
CASSWGQNNQPQHF
TGTGCCAGCAGCTGGGGACAGAACAATCAGCCCCAGCATTTT
>-|TRBV10-2|TRBJ2-3|-
CASWTRLITDTQYF
TGCGCCAGTTGGACAAGGCTGATCACAGATACGCAGTATTTT
>-|TRBV6-1|TRBJ2-7|-
CASSEIGEQYF
TGTGCCAGCAGTGAAATAGGCGAGCAGTACTTC
>-|TRBV6-4|TRBJ2-2|once
CASSAQGNGELFF
TGTGCCAGCAGCGCGCAGGGGAACGGGGAGCTGTTTTTT